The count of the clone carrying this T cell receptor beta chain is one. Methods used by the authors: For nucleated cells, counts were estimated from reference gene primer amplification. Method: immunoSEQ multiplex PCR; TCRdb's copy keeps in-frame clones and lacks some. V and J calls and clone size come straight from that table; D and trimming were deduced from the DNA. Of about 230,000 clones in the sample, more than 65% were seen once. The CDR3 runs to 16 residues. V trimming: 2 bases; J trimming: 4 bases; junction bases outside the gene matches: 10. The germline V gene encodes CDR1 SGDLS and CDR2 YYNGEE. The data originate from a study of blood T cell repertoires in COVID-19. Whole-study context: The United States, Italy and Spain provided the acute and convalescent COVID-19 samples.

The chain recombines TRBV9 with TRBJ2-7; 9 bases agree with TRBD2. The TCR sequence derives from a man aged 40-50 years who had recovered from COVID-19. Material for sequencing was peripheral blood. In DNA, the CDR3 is TGTGCCAGCAGCGTTACCGCTAGCGGGGCGATGTACGAGCAGTACTTC. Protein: CASSVTASGAMYEQYF.